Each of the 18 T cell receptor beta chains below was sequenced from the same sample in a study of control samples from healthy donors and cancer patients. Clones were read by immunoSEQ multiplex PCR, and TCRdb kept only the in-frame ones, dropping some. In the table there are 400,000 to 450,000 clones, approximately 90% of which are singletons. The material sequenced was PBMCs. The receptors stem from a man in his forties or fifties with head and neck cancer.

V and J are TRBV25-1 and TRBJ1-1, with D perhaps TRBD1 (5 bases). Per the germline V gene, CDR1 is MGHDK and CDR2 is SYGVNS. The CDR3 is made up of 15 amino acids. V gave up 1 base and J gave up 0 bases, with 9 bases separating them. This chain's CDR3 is CASSESSGMNTEAFF. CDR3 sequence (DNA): TGTGCCAGCAGTGAATCGTCAGGGATGAACACTGAAGCTTTCTTT. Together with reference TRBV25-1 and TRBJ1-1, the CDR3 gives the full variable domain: EADIYQTPRYLVIGTGKKITLECSQTMGHDKMYWYQQDPGMELHLIHYSYGVNSTEKGDLSSESTVSRIRTEHFPLTLESARPSHTSQYLCASSESSGMNTEAFFGQGTRLTVV.

CDR3 DNA: TGTGCCAGCAGTTACTTTACAACCGGGGAGCTGTTTTTT. It codes for CASSYFTTGELFF. The V call is TRBV6-2 or TRBV6-3, the J call TRBJ2-2; D not certain. V was shortened by 1 base and J by 5 bases, with 5 bases between the two germline ends. Germline-derived CDR1 and CDR2 are MNHEY and SVGEGT. The CDR3 length is 13 residues.

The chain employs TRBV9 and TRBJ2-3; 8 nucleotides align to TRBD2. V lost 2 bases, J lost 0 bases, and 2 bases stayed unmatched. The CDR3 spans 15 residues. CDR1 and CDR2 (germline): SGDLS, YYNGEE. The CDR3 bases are TGTGCCAGCAGCGTCGGGGGGGATAGCACAGATACGCAGTATTTT. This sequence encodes CASSVGGDSTDTQYF.

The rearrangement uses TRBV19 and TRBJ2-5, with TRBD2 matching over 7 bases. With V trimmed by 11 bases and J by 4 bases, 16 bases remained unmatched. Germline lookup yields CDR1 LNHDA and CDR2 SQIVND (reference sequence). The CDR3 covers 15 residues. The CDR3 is CAVGGASGQLETQYF. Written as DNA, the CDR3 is TGTGCCGTCGGAGGGGCTAGCGGCCAACTAGAGACCCAGTACTTC.

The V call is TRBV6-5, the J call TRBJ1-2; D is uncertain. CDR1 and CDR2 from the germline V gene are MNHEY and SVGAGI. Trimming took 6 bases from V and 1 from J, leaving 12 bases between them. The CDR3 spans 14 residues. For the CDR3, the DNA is TGTGCCAGCAGCGCTGAAAGGGTTAACTATGGCTACACCTTC. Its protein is CASSAERVNYGYTF.

CDR3 loop: CASRSGTGGYNEQFF. The CDR3 DNA sequence: TGCGCCAGCAGGTCCGGGACAGGGGGCTACAATGAGCAGTTCTTC. The chain combines TRBV10-2 with TRBJ2-1, with 11 bases matching TRBD1. CDR3 size: 15 residues. The J segment lost 3 bases and the V segment lost 6 bases, leaving 4 bases of the junction unmatched. CDR1 is WSHSY, CDR2 SAAADI, per germline.

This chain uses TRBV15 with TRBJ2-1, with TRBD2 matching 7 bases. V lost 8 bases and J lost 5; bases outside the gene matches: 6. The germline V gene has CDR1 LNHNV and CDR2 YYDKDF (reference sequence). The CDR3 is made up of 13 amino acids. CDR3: CATAGTTNNEQFF. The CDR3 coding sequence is TGTGCCACCGCCGGGACTACCAACAATGAGCAGTTCTTC.

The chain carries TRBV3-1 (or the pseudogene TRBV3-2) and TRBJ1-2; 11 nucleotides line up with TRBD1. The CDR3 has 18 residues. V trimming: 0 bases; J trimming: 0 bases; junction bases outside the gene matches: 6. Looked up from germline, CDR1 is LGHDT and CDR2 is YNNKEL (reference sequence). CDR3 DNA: TGTGCCAGCAGCCAAGATAGGACAGGGGGCTTTTCTAACTATGGCTACACCTTC. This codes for CASSQDRTGGFSNYGYTF.

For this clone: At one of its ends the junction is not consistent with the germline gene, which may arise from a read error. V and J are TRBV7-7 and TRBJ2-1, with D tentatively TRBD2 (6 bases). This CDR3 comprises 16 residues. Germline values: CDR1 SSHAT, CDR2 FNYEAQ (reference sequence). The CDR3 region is CASSLSSASSYNEQFF. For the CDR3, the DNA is TGTGCTAGCAGCTTATCTAGCGCGAGCTCCTACAATGAGCAGTTCTTC.

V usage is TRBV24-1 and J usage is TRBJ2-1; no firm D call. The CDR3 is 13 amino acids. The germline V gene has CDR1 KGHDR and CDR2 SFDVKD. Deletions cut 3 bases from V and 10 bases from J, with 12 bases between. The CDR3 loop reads CATSDPSETEQFF. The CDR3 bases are TGTGCCACCAGTGATCCTTCCGAGACCGAGCAGTTCTTC.

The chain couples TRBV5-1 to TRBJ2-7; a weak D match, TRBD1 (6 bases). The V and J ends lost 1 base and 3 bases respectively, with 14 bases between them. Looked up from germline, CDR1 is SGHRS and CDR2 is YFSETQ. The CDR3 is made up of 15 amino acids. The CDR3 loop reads CASSLPQGTDYEQYF. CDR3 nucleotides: TGCGCCAGCAGCTTGCCGCAGGGGACGGACTACGAGCAGTACTTC.

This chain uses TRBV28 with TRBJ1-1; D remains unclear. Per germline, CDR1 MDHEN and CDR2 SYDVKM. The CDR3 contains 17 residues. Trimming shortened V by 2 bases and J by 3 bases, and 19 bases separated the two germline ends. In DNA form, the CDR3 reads TGTGCCAGCAGTTTAAAGTTTTCCAGACCGAGTGACACTGAAGCTTTCTTT. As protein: CASSLKFSRPSDTEAFF.

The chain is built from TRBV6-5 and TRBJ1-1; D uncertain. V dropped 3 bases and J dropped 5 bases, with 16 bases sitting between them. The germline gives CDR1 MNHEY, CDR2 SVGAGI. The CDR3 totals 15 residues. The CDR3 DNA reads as TGTGCCAGCAGTTATTCGCGGGTGGGTGGAACTGAAGCTTTCTTT. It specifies CASSYSRVGGTEAFF.

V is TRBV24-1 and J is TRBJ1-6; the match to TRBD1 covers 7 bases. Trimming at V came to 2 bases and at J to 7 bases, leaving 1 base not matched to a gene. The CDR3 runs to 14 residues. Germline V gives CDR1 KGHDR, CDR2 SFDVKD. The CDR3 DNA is TGTGCCACCAGTGATTCAGGGGGAAATTCACCCCTCCACTTT. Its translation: CATSDSGGNSPLHF.

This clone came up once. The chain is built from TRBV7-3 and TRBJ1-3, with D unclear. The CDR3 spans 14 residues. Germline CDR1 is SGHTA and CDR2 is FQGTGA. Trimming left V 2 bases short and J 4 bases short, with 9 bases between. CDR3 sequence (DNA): TGTGCCAGCAGCTTAGCGCCCCTCGGAAACACCATATATTTT. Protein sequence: CASSLAPLGNTIYF.

CDR3 nucleotide sequence: TGTGCCAGCAGCGTGGGGATAAACTACGAGCAGTACTTC. This gives the protein CASSVGINYEQYF. This chain links TRBV9 with TRBJ2-7; D unclear. Germline loops: CDR1 SGDLS, CDR2 YYNGEE. The germline V and J ends were trimmed by 2 bases and 3 bases, with 9 bases remaining between them. This CDR3 comprises 13 residues.

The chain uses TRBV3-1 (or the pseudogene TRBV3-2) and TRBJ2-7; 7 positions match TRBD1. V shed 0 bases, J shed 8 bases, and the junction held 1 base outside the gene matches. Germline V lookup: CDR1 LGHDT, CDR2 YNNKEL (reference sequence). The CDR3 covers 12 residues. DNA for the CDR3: TGTGCCAGCAGCCAAGACAGGGGGAAGCAGTACTTC. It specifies CASSQDRGKQYF.

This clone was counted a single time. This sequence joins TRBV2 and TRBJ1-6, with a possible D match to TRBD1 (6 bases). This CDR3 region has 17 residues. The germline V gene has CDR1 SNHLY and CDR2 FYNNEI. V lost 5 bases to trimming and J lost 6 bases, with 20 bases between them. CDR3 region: CASSKGGGRDINSPLHF. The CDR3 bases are TGTGCCAGCAGTAAAGGGGGTGGCAGGGATATTAATTCACCCCTCCACTTT.